The T cell receptor (beta chain) under discussion was sequenced for a study of blood T cell repertoires in COVID-19 (TCRdb year 2020). The study in broad terms: The collaborator samples originated in the United States, Italy and Spain and spanned the acute and convalescent phases of COVID-19. Where available, HLA class I and class II types were taken from metadata supplied by the sample provider and were not determined by assay-based typing. The material from the prospective study consisted of cDNA or gDNA derived from T cells, B-cell-depleted T cells, or PBMCs. Samples came from the ongoing ImmuneRACE study (first 160 participants) plus 1,254 subjects from 6 global collaborators. Sample metadata almost always included a de-identified subject ID, COVID-19 status, age in years and sex. The repertoires were released in a freely available public database intended as a resource for research on the immune response to SARS-CoV-2. Deeply sampled blood TCRbeta repertoires from subjects exposed to, actively infected with, or recovered from COVID-19 were included in the dataset. On the study overall, not on this receptor specifically: The quantity of clinical and demographic metadata differed by source and by participant and was supplied without curation.

Between the V and J ends, shortened by 0 bases and 3 bases respectively, the junction contains 15 bases. In the germline V gene, CDR1 corresponds to SGHNT and CDR2 to YENEEA. The CDR3 sequence holds 16 residues, the cysteine and phenylalanine included. Here the CDR3 DNA is all that survives: 48 bases in frame from base 1. The immunoSEQ Assay, a bias-controlled multiplex PCR, was used to amplify TCRbeta CDR3 regions from genomic DNA. The authors processed their data as follows. The number of nucleated cells in each sample was estimated from the amplification of reference gene primers within the assay. To quantify the absolute abundance of each unique TCRbeta CDR3 rearrangement, sequence reads were collapsed and filtered. Productive Simpson clonality was computed per sample as the square root of Simpson's diversity index over productive rearrangements. The table was pulled from immuneACCESS by TCRdb, which kept in-frame rearrangements only. Such tables lose some clones; where checked, under half of the loss comes from unresolved V genes, and the rest has no known cause. V and J calls and clone size follow that table, whereas D and trimming were derived from the DNA. The sample yields fewer than 100,000 clones; about 87% were counted once. The ten largest clones add up to 7% to 8% of the sample.

The collaborating institutions used their own protocols to collect whole blood in K2EDTA tubes. Collaborator samples were shipped for TCRbeta analysis as frozen whole blood, isolated PBMCs, or DNA extracted from either sample type. A word on this clone: What this receptor recognizes is not known. There are no base qualities to consult, and no much larger clone falls within one base.

This TCR derives from a human donor with acute or convalescent COVID-19. The donor label of this sample is uncertain. The rearrangement combines TRBV11-3 with TRBJ2-7; a tentative D match to TRBD2 spans 5 bases. Sequences were obtained from peripheral blood. Here the CDR3 is given as CASSLDLGAGLYEQYF. The DNA reads TGTGCCAGCAGCTTAGACCTAGGCGCGGGCCTCTACGAGCAGTACTTC.